The sequence of this TCR beta chain was determined in a study of blood T cells in healthy people across ages. In the case of this clonotype: Its antigen is not identified.

No fewer than 6.5 million PBMCs went into each sample. Next came a second PCR, run for about 6 to 12 cycles, which used a sample-barcoded 5' primer along with a J-beta primer mix. TCRdb recomputed calls from the 5' RACE reads with MiXCR, one row per CDR3 protein. In the table there are 600,000 to 800,000 distinct CDR3 sequences, around 21% of which are singletons. Findings and limits, study-wide: It was held that the diversity estimates obtained from one million T cells were underestimates. Observed TCR beta diversity showed a strong correlation with the percentage of naive T cells as measured by flow cytometry. Without sorted subsets, naive and antigen-experienced compartments could not be conclusively compared.

This TCR was recovered from a man between 65 and 85 years old in good health. Specimen: blood.

The CDR3 coding sequence is TGTGCCAGCAGTTTTAACGGGAGGGACTACGAGCAGTACTTC. Residues: CASSFNGRDYEQYF. V and J are TRBV12-3 or TRBV12-4 and TRBJ2-5; 8 bases agree with TRBD2. The J call may be wrong; the DNA end is better matched by TRBJ2-7. This CDR3 is built from 14 residues.